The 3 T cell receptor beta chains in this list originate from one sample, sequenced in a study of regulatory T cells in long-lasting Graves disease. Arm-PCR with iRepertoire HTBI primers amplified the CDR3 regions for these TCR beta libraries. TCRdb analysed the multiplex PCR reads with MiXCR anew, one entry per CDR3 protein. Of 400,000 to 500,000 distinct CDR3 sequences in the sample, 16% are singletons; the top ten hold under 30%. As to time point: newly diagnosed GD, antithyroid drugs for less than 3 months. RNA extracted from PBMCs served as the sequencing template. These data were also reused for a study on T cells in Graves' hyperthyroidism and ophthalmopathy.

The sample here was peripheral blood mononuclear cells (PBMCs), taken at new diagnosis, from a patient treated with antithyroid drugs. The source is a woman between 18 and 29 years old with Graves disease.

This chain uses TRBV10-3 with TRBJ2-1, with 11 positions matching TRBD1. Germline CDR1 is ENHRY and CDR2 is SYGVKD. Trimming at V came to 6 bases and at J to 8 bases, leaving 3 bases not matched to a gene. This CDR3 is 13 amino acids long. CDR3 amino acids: CAIRDRGQHEQFF. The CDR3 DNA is TGTGCCATCAGGGACAGGGGGCAACATGAGCAGTTCTTC.

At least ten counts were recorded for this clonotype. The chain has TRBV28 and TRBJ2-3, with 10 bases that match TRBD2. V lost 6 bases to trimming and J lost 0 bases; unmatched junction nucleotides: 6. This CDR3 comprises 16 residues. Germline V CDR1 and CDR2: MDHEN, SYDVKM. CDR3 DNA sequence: TGTGCCAGCAGCTTACTAGCGGGGATTAGCACAGATACGCAGTATTTT. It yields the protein CASSLLAGISTDTQYF.

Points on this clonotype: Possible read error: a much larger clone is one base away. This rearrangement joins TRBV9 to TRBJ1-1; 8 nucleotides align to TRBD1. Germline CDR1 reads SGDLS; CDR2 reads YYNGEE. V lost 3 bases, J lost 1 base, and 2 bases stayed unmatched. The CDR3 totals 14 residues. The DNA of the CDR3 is TGTGCCAGCAGCGGGGACAGGTGGAACACTGAAGCTTTCTTT. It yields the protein CASSGDRWNTEAFF.